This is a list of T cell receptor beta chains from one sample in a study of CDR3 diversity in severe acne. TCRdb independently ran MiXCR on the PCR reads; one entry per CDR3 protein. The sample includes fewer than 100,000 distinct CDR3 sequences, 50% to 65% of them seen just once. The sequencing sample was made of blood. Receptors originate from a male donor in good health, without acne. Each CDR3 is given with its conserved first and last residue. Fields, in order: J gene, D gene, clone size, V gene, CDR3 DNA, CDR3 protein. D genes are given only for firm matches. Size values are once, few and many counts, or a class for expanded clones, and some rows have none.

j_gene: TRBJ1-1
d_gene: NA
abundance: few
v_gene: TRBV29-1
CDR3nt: TGCAGCGTTGATAACGTCAATCCTGAAGCTTTCTTT
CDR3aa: CSVDNVNPEAFF

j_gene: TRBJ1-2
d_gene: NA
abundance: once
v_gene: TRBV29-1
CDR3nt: TGCAACGCCGACCCCCTCAACAACTATGGCTACACCTTC
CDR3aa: CNADPLNNYGYTF

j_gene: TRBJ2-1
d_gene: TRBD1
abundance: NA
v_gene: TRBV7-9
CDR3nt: TGTGCCAGCAGCTATGGGACAGGGACCTATGAGCAGTTCTTC
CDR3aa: CASSYGTGTYEQFF

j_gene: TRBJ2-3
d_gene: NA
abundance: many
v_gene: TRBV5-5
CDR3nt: TGTGCCAGCAGCTTAAGATTGGCGACAGACCCTCAGTATTTT
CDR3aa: CASSLRLATDPQYF

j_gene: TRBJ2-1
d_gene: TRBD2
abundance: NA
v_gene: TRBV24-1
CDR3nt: TGTGCCACCAGTGCTTTGCTAGCGGGAGGGCCGAGCGATGAGCAGTTCTTC
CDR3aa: CATSALLAGGPSDEQFF

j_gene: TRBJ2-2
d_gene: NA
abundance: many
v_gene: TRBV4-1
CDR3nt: TGCGCCAGCAAGGGAGCGAACACCGGGGAGCTGTTTTTT
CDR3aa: CASKGANTGELFF

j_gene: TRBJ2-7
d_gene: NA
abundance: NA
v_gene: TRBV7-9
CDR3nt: TGTGCCAGCAGCTTAGTAGGGCTCCCCTCCTACGAGCAGTACTTC
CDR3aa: CASSLVGLPSYEQYF

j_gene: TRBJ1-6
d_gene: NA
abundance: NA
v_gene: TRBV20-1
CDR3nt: TGCAGTGCTAGATCGACACAGGGAGGAGCTTCACCCCTCCACTTT
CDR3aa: CSARSTQGGASPLHF

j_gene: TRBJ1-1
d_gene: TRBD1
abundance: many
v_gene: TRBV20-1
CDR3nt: TGCAGTGCTAGAGATACAGGGGGCTTCACTGAAGCTTTCTTT
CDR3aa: CSARDTGGFTEAFF

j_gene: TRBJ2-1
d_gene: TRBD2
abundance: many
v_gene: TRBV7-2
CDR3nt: TGTGCCAGCAGCTTAGCCGGGCTAGCGGGCTACAATGAGCAGTTCTTC
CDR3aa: CASSLAGLAGYNEQFF

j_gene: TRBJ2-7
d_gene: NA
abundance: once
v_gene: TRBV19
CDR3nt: TGTGCCAGTAGTATAGATCGGCGGGCAGGGCAGTACTTC
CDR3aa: CASSIDRRAGQYF

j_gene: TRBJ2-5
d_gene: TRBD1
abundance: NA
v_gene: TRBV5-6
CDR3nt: TGTGCCAACGGCACCGGGACAGCCTACAGGGAGACCCAGTACTTC
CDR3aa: CANGTGTAYRETQYF

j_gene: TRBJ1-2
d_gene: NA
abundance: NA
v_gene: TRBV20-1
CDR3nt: TGCAGTGCTAGAGATCCGGGCCGACCTGGCTACACCTTC
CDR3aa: CSARDPGRPGYTF

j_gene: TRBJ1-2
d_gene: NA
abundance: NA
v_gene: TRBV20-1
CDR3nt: TGCAGTGCCAGTTCGACTCCAGACTATGGCTACACCTTC
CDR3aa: CSASSTPDYGYTF

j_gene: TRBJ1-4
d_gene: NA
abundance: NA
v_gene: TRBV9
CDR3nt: TGTGCCAGCAGCGTAGGGACAGAGGAATGGAAAAAACTGTTTTTT
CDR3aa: CASSVGTEEWKKLFF

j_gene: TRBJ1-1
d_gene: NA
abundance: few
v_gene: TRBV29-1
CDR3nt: TGCAGCGTTGGACGGCGTTTGGACACTGAAGCTTTCTTT
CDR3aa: CSVGRRLDTEAFF

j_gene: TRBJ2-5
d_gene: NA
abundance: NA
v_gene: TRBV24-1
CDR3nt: TGTGCCACCAGTGATCCCCAGACGGGACAAGAGACCCAGTACTTC
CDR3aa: CATSDPQTGQETQYF

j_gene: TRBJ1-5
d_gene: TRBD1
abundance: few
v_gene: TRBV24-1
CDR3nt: TGTGCCACCAGTGACAGCGGGACAGGGGGCAATCAGCCCCAGCATTTT
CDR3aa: CATSDSGTGGNQPQHF

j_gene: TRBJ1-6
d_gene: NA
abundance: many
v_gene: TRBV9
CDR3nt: TGTGCCAGCAGCGTAGGTCGAGAGGGTCCTAATTCACCCCTCCACTTT
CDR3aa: CASSVGREGPNSPLHF

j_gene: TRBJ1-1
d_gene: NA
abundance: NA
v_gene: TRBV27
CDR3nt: TGTGCCAGCAGTTTATATGGGGCCCCCACAGCAGACATCATGAACACTGAAGCTTTCTTT
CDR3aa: CASSLYGAPTADIMNTEAFF

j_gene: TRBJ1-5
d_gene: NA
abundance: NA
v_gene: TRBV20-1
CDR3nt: TGCAGTGCTAGATCCAGGGGCAATCAGCCCCAGCATTTT
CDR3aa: CSARSRGNQPQHF

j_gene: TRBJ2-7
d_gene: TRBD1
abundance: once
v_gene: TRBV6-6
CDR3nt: TGTGCCAGCAGTGACAGGGTTGAAGTGGAGCAGTACTTC
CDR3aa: CASSDRVEVEQYF

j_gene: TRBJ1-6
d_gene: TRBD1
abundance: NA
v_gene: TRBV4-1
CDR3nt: TGCGCCAGCAGCCAGGGGACAGGGCCTAATTCACCCCTCCACTTT
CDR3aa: CASSQGTGPNSPLHF

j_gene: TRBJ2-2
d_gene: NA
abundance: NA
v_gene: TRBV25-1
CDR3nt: TGTGCCAGCAGAGGAGGCACCGGGGAGCTGTTTTTT
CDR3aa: CASRGGTGELFF

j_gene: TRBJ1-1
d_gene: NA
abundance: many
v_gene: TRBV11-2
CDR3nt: TGTGCCAGCAGCCTGAGCACTGAAGCTTTCTTT
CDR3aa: CASSLSTEAFF

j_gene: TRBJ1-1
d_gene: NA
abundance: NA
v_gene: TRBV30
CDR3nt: TGTGCCTGGAGTGCGGGGCCCAGGAGGGATACTGAAGCTTTCTTT
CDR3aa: CAWSAGPRRDTEAFF

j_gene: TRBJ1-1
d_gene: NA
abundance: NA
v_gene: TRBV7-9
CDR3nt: TGTGCCAGCAGCAACGGGGATCTGAACACTGAAGCTTTCTTT
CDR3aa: CASSNGDLNTEAFF

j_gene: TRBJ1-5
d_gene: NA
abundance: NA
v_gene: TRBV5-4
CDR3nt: TGTGCCAGCAGCTTGAGGGGGTTCGACAATGAGCCCCAGCATTTT
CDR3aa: CASSLRGFDNEPQHF

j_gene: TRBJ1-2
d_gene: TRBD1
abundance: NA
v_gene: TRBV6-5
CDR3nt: TGTGCCAGCAGTTTCTCCGAGATGGGACAGAATCTTTCTGGGGGCTACACCTTC
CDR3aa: CASSFSEMGQNLSGGYTF

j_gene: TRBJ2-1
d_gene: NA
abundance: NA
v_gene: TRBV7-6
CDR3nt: TGTGCCAGCAGCCAAGGTACGGGATTTGGGAGCAATGAGCAGTTCTTC
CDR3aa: CASSQGTGFGSNEQFF

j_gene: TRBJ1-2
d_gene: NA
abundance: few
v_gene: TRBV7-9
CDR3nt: TGTGCCAGCAGCTTGACACGGAGCTACACCTTC
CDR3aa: CASSLTRSYTF

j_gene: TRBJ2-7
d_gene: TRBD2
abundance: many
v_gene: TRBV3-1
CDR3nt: TGTGCCAGCAGCCAAGATATTGGGACTAGCGCACGCTACGAGCAGTACTTC
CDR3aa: CASSQDIGTSARYEQYF

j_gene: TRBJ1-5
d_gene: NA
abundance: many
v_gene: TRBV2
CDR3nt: TGTGCCAGCAGTGACAGGGTGGTGCGTGTGGATCAGCCCCAGCATTTT
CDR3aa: CASSDRVVRVDQPQHF

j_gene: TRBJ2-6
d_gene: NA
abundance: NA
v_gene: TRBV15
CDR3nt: TGTGCCACCAGCGGGGACTCTGGGGCCAACGTCCTGACTTTC
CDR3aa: CATSGDSGANVLTF

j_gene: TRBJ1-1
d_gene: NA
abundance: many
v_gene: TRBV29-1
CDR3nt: TGCAGCGTTGAAGTAGGAGGGGAGCCTGAAGCTTTCTTT
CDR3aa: CSVEVGGEPEAFF

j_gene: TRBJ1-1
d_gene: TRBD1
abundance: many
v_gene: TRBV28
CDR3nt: TGTGCCAGCAGACAGGGGGGGGAGGTGGCTGAAGCTTTCTTT
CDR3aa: CASRQGGEVAEAFF